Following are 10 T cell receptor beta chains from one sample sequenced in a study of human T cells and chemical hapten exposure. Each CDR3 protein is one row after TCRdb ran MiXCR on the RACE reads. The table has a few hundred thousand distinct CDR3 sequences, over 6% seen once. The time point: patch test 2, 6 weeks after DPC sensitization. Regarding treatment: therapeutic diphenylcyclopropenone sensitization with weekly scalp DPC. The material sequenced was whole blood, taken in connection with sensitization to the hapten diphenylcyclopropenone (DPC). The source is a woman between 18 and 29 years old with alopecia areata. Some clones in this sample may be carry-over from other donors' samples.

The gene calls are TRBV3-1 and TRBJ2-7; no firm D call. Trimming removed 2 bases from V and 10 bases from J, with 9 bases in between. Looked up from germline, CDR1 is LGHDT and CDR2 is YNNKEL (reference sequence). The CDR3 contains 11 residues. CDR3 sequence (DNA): TGTGCCAGCAGCCAATTTCAGTCACAGTACTTC. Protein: CASSQFQSQYF.

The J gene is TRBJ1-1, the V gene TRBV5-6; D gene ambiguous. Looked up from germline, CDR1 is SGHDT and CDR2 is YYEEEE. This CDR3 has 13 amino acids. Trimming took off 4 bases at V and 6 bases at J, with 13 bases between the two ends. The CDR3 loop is CASSPVTGAEAFF. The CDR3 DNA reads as TGTGCCAGCAGCCCAGTCACGGGCGCTGAAGCTTTCTTT.

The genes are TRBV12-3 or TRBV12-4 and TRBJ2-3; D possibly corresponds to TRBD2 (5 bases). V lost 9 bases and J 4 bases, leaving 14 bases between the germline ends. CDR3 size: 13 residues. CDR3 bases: TGTGCCAGTAAGCGGTCGGTAGCAGATACGCAGTATTTT. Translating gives CASKRSVADTQYF.

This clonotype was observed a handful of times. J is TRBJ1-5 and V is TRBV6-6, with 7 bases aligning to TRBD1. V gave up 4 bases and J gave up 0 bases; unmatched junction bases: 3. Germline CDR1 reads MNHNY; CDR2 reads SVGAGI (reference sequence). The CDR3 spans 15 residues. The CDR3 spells CASSSTGASNQPQHF. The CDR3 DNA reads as TGTGCCAGCAGTTCCACAGGGGCTAGCAATCAGCCCCAGCATTTT.

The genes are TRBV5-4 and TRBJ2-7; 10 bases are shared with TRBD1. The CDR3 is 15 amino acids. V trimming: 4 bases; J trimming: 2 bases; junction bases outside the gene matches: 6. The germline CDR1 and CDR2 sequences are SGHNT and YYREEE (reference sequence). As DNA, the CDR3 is TGTGCCAGCAGCGAGGGACAGGGGACAACCTACGAGCAGTACTTC. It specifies CASSEGQGTTYEQYF.

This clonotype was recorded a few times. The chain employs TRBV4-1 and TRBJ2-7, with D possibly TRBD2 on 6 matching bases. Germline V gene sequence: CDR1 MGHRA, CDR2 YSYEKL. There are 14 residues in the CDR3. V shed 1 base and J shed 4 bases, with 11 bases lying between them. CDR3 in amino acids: CASSQVGGRYEQYF. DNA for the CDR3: TGCGCCAGCAGCCAAGTGGGGGGAAGGTACGAGCAGTACTTC.

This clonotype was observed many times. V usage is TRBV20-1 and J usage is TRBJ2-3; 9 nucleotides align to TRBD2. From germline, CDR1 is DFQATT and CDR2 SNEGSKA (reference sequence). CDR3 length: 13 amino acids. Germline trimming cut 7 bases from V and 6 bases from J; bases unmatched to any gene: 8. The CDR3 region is CSEGGGAVDTQYF. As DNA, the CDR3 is TGCAGTGAAGGCGGGGGGGCGGTGGATACGCAGTATTTT.

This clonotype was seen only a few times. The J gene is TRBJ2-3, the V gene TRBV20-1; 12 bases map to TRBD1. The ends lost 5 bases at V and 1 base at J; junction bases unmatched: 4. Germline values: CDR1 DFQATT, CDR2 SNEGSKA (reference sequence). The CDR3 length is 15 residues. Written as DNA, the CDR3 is TGCAGTGCTGGGGGACAGGGGGCCGGCACAGATACGCAGTATTTT. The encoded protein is CSAGGQGAGTDTQYF.

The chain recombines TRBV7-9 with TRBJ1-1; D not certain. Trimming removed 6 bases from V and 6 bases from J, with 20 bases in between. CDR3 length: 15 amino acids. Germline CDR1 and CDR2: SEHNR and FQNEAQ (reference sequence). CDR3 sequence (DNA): TGTGCCAGCAGTAACTTATCGTGGTCCCGAGCTGAAGCTTTCTTT. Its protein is CASSNLSWSRAEAFF.

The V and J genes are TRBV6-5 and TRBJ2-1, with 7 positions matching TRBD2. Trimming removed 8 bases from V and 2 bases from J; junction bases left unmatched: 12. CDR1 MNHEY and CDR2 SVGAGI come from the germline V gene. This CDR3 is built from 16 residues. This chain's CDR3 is CASLSAGGGPYNEQFF. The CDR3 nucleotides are TGTGCCAGCCTCTCAGCGGGCGGGGGACCCTACAATGAGCAGTTCTTC.